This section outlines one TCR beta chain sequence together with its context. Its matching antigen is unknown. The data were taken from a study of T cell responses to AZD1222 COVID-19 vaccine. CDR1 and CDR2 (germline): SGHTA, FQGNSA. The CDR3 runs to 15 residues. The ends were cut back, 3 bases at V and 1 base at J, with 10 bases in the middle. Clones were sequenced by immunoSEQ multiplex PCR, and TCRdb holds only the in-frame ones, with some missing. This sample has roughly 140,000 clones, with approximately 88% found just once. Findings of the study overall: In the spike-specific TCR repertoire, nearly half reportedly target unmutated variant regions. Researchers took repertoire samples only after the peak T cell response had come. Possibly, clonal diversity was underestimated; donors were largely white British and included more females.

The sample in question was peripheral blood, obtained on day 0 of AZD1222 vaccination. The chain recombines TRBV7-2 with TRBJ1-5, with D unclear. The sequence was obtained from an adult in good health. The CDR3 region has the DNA TGTGCCAGCAGCTTCGAGAGTCTGAGCAATCAGCCCCAGCATTTT. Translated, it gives CASSFESLSNQPQHF. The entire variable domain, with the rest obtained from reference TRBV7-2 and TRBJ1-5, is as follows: GAGVSQSPSNKVTEKGKDVELRCDPISGHTALYWYRQSLGQGLEFLIYFQGNSAPDKSGLPSDRFSAERTGGSVSTLTIQRTQQEDSAVYLCASSFESLSNQPQHFGDGTRLSIL.